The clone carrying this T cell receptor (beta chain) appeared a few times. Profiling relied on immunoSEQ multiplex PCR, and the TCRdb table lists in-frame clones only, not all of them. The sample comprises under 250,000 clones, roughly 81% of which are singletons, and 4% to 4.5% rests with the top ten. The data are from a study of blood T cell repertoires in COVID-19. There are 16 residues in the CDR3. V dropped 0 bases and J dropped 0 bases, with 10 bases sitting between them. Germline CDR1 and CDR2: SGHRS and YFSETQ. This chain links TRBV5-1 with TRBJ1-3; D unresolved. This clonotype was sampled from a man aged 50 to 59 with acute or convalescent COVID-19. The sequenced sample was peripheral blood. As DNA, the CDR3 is TGCGCCAGCAGCTTGGAAACCAGAAGCTCTGGAAACACCATATATTTT. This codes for CASSLETRSSGNTIYF.